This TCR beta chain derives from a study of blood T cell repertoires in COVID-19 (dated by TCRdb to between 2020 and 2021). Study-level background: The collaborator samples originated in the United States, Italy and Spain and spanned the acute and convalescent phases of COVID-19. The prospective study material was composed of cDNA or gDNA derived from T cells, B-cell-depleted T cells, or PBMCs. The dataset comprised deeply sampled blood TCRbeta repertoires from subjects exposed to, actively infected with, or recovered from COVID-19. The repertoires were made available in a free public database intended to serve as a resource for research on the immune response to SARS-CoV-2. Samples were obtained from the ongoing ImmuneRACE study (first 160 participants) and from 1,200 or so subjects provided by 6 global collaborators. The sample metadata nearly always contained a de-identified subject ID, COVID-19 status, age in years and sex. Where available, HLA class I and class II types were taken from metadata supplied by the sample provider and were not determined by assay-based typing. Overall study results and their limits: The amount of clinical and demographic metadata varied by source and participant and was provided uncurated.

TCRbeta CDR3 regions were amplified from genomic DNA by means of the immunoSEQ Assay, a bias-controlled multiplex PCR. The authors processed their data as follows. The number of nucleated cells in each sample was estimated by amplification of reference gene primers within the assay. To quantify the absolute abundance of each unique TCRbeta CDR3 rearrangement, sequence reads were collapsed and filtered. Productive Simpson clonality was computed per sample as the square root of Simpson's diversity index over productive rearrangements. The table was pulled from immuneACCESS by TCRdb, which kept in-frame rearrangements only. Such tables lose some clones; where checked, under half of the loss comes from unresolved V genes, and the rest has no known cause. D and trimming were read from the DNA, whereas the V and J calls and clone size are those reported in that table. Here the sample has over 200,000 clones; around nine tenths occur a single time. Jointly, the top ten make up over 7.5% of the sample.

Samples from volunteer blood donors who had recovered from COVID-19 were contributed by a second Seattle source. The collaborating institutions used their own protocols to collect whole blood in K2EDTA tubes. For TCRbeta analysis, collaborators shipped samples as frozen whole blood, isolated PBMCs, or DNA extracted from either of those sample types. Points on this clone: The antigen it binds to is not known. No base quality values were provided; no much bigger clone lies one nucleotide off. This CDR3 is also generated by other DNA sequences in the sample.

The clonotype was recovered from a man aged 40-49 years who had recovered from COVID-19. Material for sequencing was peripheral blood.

The nucleotide sequence is given as TGTGCCAGCAGTTACCCTTACTACGAGCAGTACTTC. It translates to CASSYPYYEQYF. The rearrangement combines TRBV6-2 or TRBV6-3 with TRBJ2-7; the D gene cannot be resolved reliably. The germline ends are 5 bases apart after V is trimmed by 2 bases and J by 3 bases. The CDR3 runs 12 amino acids, cysteine and phenylalanine included. Only the CDR3 DNA is retained, 36 bases long and in frame from the first base. CDR1 and CDR2 (MNHEY, SVGEGT) derive from the germline V gene.